The 5 T cell receptor beta chains presented below share a single source sample, sequenced in a study of OX40 agonist ivuxolimab in advanced cancers. Libraries were prepared by immunoSEQ multiplex PCR; TCRdb keeps only in-frame clonotypes and omits some of them. The sample lists some 27,000 clones, 70% to 90% occurring once. The material was CD4+ or CD8+ T cells sorted from blood, obtained in a trial of the OX40 agonist ivuxolimab. Receptor source: an adult with an advanced solid tumor such as melanoma, head and neck, liver or kidney cancer.

V usage is TRBV4-1 and J usage is TRBJ2-7; maybe TRBD2 (6 bases). Germline-derived CDR1 and CDR2 are MGHRA and YSYEKL. V was pared by 2 bases and J by 4 bases, with 9 bases between. The CDR3 has 13 residues. CDR3 in amino acids: CASSQSGGYEQYF. The CDR3, as DNA: TGCGCCAGCAGCCAATCTGGAGGGTACGAGCAGTACTTC.

This chain uses TRBV2 with TRBJ2-7; 8 bases are shared with TRBD1. The CDR3 length is 16 residues. CDR1 is SNHLY and CDR2 is FYNNEI in the germline V gene. After removal of 4 bases from V and 0 bases from J, the junction contained 8 bases not matched to a gene. Here the CDR3 DNA reads TGTGCCAGCAGTGCCCGACAGGGGTCTAACTCCTACGAGCAGTACTTC. The encoded protein is CASSARQGSNSYEQYF.

This chain uses TRBV9 with TRBJ1-1; D not certain. In germline, CDR1 is SGDLS, CDR2 YYNGEE. This CDR3 comprises 13 residues. Trimming removed 6 bases at V and 3 bases at J, with 12 bases between. The CDR3, as DNA: TGTGCCAGCAAAGCTTTCGGCTACACTGAAGCTTTCTTT. Residues: CASKAFGYTEAFF.

V gene TRBV29-1 combines with J gene TRBJ2-1; 7 bases map to TRBD1. This CDR3 region has 15 residues. Germline loops: CDR1 SQVTM, CDR2 ANQGSEA. V trimming: 8 bases; J trimming: 0 bases; junction bases outside the gene matches: 10. The CDR3 region has the DNA TGCAGCACACTAGGACAGGCCTCCTCCTACAATGAGCAGTTCTTC. Residues: CSTLGQASSYNEQFF.

The CDR3 spells CASSFGPEETQYF. The CDR3 DNA is TGCGCCAGCAGCTTTGGTCCCGAAGAGACCCAGTACTTC. The rearrangement uses TRBV5-1 and TRBJ2-5; no clear D gene. The germline V gene encodes CDR1 SGHRS and CDR2 YFSETQ. The CDR3 contains 13 residues. V was trimmed by 2 bases and J by 3 bases, leaving 8 bases between them.